This T cell receptor (beta chain) was identified during a study of T cell responses to AZD1222 COVID-19 vaccine. Notes on the study in general: There were vaccine-associated CD4 TCRs across spike, dominant at 160-218 and 743-854. Of the AZD1222 recipients, only 5 to 7 were seropositive at baseline. Donors were mostly white British, more females; clonal diversity possibly underestimated.

Generated by immunoSEQ multiplex PCR, the TCRdb table keeps only in-frame clones and is missing some. The table has 150,000 or so clones, just over 90% seen once. Germline CDR1 reads LNHNV; CDR2 reads YYDKDF (reference sequence). V lost 8 bases, J lost 14 bases, and 21 bases lay in between. CDR3 size: 13 residues. Turning to this clone: Its antigen remains unidentified.

The specimen was peripheral blood, collected 28 days after the second AZD1222 dose. The TCR comes from an adult who received the AZD1222 COVID-19 vaccine. This sequence joins TRBV15 and TRBJ1-4, with a weak D call TRBD1 (6 bases). The CDR3, as DNA: TGTGCCACCTACCGGGTCGGGGGCCGACGGCTGTTTTTT. The encoded protein is CATYRVGGRRLFF.